What follows are 30 T cell receptor beta chains derived from one specimen sequenced in a study of shared clonotypes between healthy human individuals. TCRdb's table, derived via immunoSEQ multiplex PCR, lists solely in-frame clones and lacks some. This sample has about 2.3 million clones, with approximately 95% found just once. The sample taken for sequencing was naive CD4+ T cells from PBMCs. Subset meaning: CD45RA+ positively selected. These receptor sequences come from a man aged 18-30 years in good health. Some clones in this sample may be carry-over from other donors' samples.

The rearrangement joins TRBV28 to TRBJ2-2; 11 bases line up with TRBD1. This CDR3 has 15 residues. Germline values: CDR1 MDHEN, CDR2 SYDVKM. With V trimmed by 6 bases and J by 6 bases, 6 bases remained unmatched. The CDR3: CASSLGQGAAGELFF. The CDR3 DNA follows: TGTGCCAGCAGCCTTGGACAGGGGGCCGCCGGGGAGCTGTTTTTT.

The rearrangement joins TRBV28 to TRBJ2-2, with no clear D. The germline V gene has CDR1 MDHEN and CDR2 SYDVKM. The ends were cut back, 2 bases at V and 1 base at J, with 11 bases in the middle. The CDR3 covers 16 residues. CDR3 sequence (DNA): TGTGCCAGCAGTTTAAAATCGGCTAGGAACACCGGGGAGCTGTTTTTT. It yields the protein CASSLKSARNTGELFF.

The gene calls are TRBV5-1 and TRBJ2-7; TRBD1 matches at 10 bases. V dropped 3 bases and J dropped 1; count of bases not matched to a gene: 10. The CDR3 has 17 amino acids. CDR1 is SGHRS and CDR2 is YFSETQ in the germline V gene. This CDR3 is CASSYLSGQGGSYEQYF. Here the CDR3 DNA reads TGCGCCAGCAGCTACCTGTCCGGACAGGGGGGATCCTACGAGCAGTACTTC. The full variable domain, its missing parts supplied by reference TRBV5-1 and TRBJ2-7, is KAGVTQTPRYLIKTRGQQVTLSCSPISGHRSVSWYQQTPGQGLQFLFEYFSETQRNKGNFPGRFSGRQFSNSRSEMNVSTLELGDSALYLCASSYLSGQGGSYEQYFGPGTRLTVT.

V is TRBV2 and J is TRBJ2-5; 8 positions agree with TRBD2. V lost 6 bases to trimming and J lost 4 bases; unmatched junction nucleotides: 4. The germline CDR1 and CDR2 sequences are SNHLY and FYNNEI. This CDR3 is built from 13 residues. The CDR3 coding sequence is TGTGCCAGCAGGGGACTAGTGCGAGAGACCCAGTACTTC. Its protein product is CASRGLVRETQYF.

The chain is built from TRBV7-2 and TRBJ1-1; D is uncertain. The CDR3 is 13 amino acids. V lost 4 bases and J lost 4, with 10 bases in between. The germline gives CDR1 SGHTA, CDR2 FQGNSA. CDR3 in amino acids: CASSSALGTEAFF. CDR3 nucleotide sequence: TGTGCCAGCAGCTCTGCCTTGGGCACTGAAGCTTTCTTT.

The chain joins TRBV5-6 to TRBJ1-3; perhaps TRBD1 as D (6 bases). CDR3 length: 15 residues. Per the germline V gene, CDR1 is SGHDT and CDR2 is YYEEEE. The V and J ends lost 0 bases and 0 bases respectively, with 7 bases between them. CDR3 sequence reads: CASSLGDTSGNTIYF. CDR3 coding DNA: TGTGCCAGCAGCTTGGGGGACACCTCTGGAAACACCATATATTTT.

The rearrangement links TRBV7-6 to TRBJ2-6; possibly TRBD1 or TRBD2 for D (5 bases each). Trimming removed 6 bases at V and 0 bases at J, with 15 bases between. There are 17 residues in the CDR3. CDR1 and CDR2 (germline): SGHVS, FNYEAQ. CDR3 coding DNA: TGTGCCAGCAGATCCGGGGCCCTAACCTCTGGGGCCAACGTCCTGACTTTC. It specifies CASRSGALTSGANVLTF.

The gene calls are TRBV27 and TRBJ2-5, with a tentative D call TRBD2 (6 bases). Trimming stripped 0 bases from V and 4 bases from J, with 6 bases between. CDR1 MNHEY and CDR2 SMNVEV come from the germline V gene (reference sequence). The CDR3 sequence is 13 residues long. The DNA of the CDR3 is TGTGCCAGCAGTTTATCGGAGGGAGAGACCCAGTACTTC. This sequence encodes CASSLSEGETQYF.

This clone was seen more than once but under ten times. The V gene is TRBV9, the J gene TRBJ1-2, with TRBD1 as a possible D gene (6 bases). This CDR3 spans 17 amino acids. The ends were cut back, 5 bases at V and 2 bases at J, with 22 bases in the middle. Germline CDR1 reads SGDLS; CDR2 reads YYNGEE. The CDR3 nucleotides read TGTGCCAGCAGACCTTCCGCCGCACGCACAGGGAACTATGGCTACACCTTC. It encodes CASRPSAARTGNYGYTF.

For this clone: Distinct nucleotide sequences in the sample also encode this CDR3. The CDR3 is CASSLSPGWTGELFF. CDR3 nucleotides: TGCGCCAGCAGCTTGAGTCCGGGTTGGACCGGGGAGCTGTTTTTT. This chain links TRBV5-1 with TRBJ2-2; no clear D gene. CDR1 and CDR2 from the germline V gene are SGHRS and YFSETQ. The V and J ends lost 1 base and 5 bases respectively, with 12 bases between them. CDR3 length: 15 residues. The entire variable domain, with the rest obtained from reference TRBV5-1 and TRBJ2-2, is as follows: KAGVTQTPRYLIKTRGQQVTLSCSPISGHRSVSWYQQTPGQGLQFLFEYFSETQRNKGNFPGRFSGRQFSNSRSEMNVSTLELGDSALYLCASSLSPGWTGELFFGEGSRLTVL.

V and J are TRBV4-3 and TRBJ2-5; 8 bases agree with TRBD1. This CDR3 has 14 residues. V dropped 3 bases and J dropped 5; count of bases not matched to a gene: 5. In germline, CDR1 is LGHNA, CDR2 YSLEER. The CDR3 nucleotides are TGCGCCAGCAGCCATGGGACAGGTATTGAGACCCAGTACTTC. This sequence encodes CASSHGTGIETQYF.

The chain is built from TRBV11-3 and TRBJ2-3; 13 bases are shared with TRBD2. The CDR3 consists of 15 residues. J gave up 3 bases and V 4 bases, and 1 base lay outside the gene matches. Germline loops: CDR1 SGHNT, CDR2 YENEEA. The CDR3 spells CASSWGLAGTDTQYF. The DNA of the CDR3 is TGTGCCAGCAGCTGGGGACTAGCGGGAACAGATACGCAGTATTTT.

V usage is TRBV7-9 and J usage is TRBJ1-3; D gene unclear. Looked up from germline, CDR1 is SEHNR and CDR2 is FQNEAQ (reference sequence). V gave up 2 bases and J gave up 0 bases, with 8 bases separating them. This CDR3 comprises 15 residues. Written as DNA, the CDR3 is TGTGCCAGCAGCTTAACGGCAGGCTCTGGAAACACCATATATTTT. Encoded protein: CASSLTAGSGNTIYF. Together with reference TRBV7-9 and TRBJ1-3, the CDR3 gives the full variable domain: DTGVSQNPRHKITKRGQNVTFRCDPISEHNRLYWYRQTLGQGPEFLTYFQNEAQLEKSRLLSDRFSAERPKGSFSTLEIQRTEQGDSAMYLCASSLTAGSGNTIYFGEGSWLTVV.

The rearrangement joins TRBV4-3 to TRBJ1-3; no reliable D call. The CDR3 has 16 residues. CDR1 is LGHNA, CDR2 YSLEER, per germline. Trimming shortened V by 4 bases and J by 0 bases, and 13 bases separated the two germline ends. The CDR3 nucleotides read TGCGCCAGCAGCCTAGAGATCACTAGCTCTGGAAACACCATATATTTT. Translating gives CASSLEITSSGNTIYF.

This clone appeared a single time. This chain connects TRBV7-2 to TRBJ1-1, with a possible D match to TRBD1 (5 bases). The CDR3 contains 18 residues. Trimming removed 3 bases from V and 4 bases from J, with 24 bases in between. Germline values: CDR1 SGHTA, CDR2 FQGNSA. The DNA of the CDR3 is TGTGCCAGCAGCTTCGTAAATGTAGGCCGATCGGGGGGCACTGAAGCTTTCTTT. Encoded protein: CASSFVNVGRSGGTEAFF.

The chain combines TRBV30 with TRBJ2-7; 8 bases line up with TRBD2. The CDR3 has 12 amino acids. With V trimmed by 7 bases and J by 5 bases, 7 bases remained unmatched. Germline V gene lookup returns CDR1 GTSNPN and CDR2 SVGIG (reference sequence). The CDR3 is CALGAGGHEQYF. As DNA, the CDR3 is TGTGCCTTGGGGGCGGGAGGCCACGAGCAGTACTTC.

This rearrangement joins TRBV19 to TRBJ2-7; TRBD1 matches 8 bases. The length of the CDR3 is 15 residues. Germline V CDR1 and CDR2: LNHDA, SQIVND (reference sequence). Losses at the gene ends were 5 bases for V and 3 bases for J; bases not matched to a gene: 9. Here the CDR3 DNA reads TGTGCCAGTAGTGAACGGACAGGGAGGAACTACGAGCAGTACTTC. Amino acids: CASSERTGRNYEQYF.

The CDR3 reads CASTRQVAWETQYF. In DNA form, the CDR3 reads TGTGCCAGCACCCGCCAAGTCGCCTGGGAGACCCAGTACTTC. This chain uses TRBV6-6 with TRBJ2-5; no definite D call. V was shortened by 7 bases and J by 5 bases, with 17 bases between the two germline ends. This CDR3 has 14 residues. CDR1 and CDR2 (germline): MNHNY, SVGAGI (reference sequence).

V usage is TRBV28 and J usage is TRBJ2-1; a weak D match, TRBD1 (6 bases). V was pared by 3 bases and J by 12 bases, with 15 bases between. Germline V gene lookup returns CDR1 MDHEN and CDR2 SYDVKM. The CDR3 sequence is 13 residues long. CDR3 sequence reads: CASSFRRADRQFF. The CDR3 DNA reads TGTGCCAGCAGTTTTCGACGGGCGGACAGGCAGTTCTTC.

V gene TRBV7-8 combines with J gene TRBJ1-5; the match to TRBD1 covers 8 bases. The germline gives CDR1 SGHVS, CDR2 FQNEAQ. This CDR3 has 14 residues. J lost 3 bases, V lost 5 bases, and 3 bases had no gene match. Here the CDR3 reads CASSRTGFNQPQHF. Written as DNA, the CDR3 is TGTGCCAGCAGCCGGACAGGGTTCAATCAGCCCCAGCATTTT.

The V gene is TRBV9, the J gene TRBJ2-3, with 7 bases matching TRBD2. The CDR3 consists of 15 residues. Trimming at V came to 4 bases and at J to 3 bases, leaving 8 bases not matched to a gene. CDR1 and CDR2 from the germline V gene are SGDLS and YYNGEE. Written as DNA, the CDR3 is TGTGCCAGCAGCTCGGATGGCGGGAGTACAGATACGCAGTATTTT. Translating it yields CASSSDGGSTDTQYF.

The chain employs TRBV5-1 and TRBJ2-7, with D possibly matching TRBD2 (5 bases). Deletions cut 0 bases from V and 8 bases from J, with 15 bases between. Germline CDR1 is SGHRS and CDR2 is YFSETQ. This CDR3 spans 14 amino acids. CDR3 sequence: CASSLGSRDAKQYF. The CDR3, as DNA: TGCGCCAGCAGCTTGGGGAGCCGGGATGCGAAGCAGTACTTC.

CDR3 coding DNA: TGTGCCAGCTCGTCCGTCATGGGGTCCTACAATGAGCAGTTCTTC. Translation: CASSSVMGSYNEQFF. The chain has TRBV6-1 and TRBJ2-1; D gene unclear. V shed 8 bases and J shed 1 base, with 15 bases lying between them. This CDR3 is 15 amino acids long. Germline values: CDR1 MNHNS, CDR2 SASEGT.

The chain couples TRBV4-1 to TRBJ2-7, with 13 nucleotides matching TRBD2. CDR1 is MGHRA, CDR2 YSYEKL, per germline. V dropped 2 bases and J dropped 7; count of bases not matched to a gene: 5. The CDR3 has 15 residues. The CDR3 DNA reads TGCGCCAGCAGCCAATGGACTAGCGGGAGCTATGAGCAGTACTTC. Translation: CASSQWTSGSYEQYF.

The V and J genes are TRBV18 and TRBJ1-1, with D unresolved. CDR1 is KGHSH and CDR2 is LQKENI in the germline V gene. Trimming took off 6 bases at V and 5 bases at J, with 19 bases between the two ends. The CDR3 consists of 15 residues. CDR3 protein: CASSSSPGLRTEAFF. The CDR3 coding sequence is TGTGCCAGCTCGAGTTCGCCGGGCTTGAGAACTGAAGCTTTCTTT. The entire variable domain, with the rest obtained from reference TRBV18 and TRBJ1-1, is as follows: NAGVMQNPRHLVRRRGQEARLRCSPMKGHSHVYWYRQLPEEGLKFMVYLQKENIIDESGMPKERFSAEFPKEGPSILRIQQVVRGDSAAYFCASSSSPGLRTEAFFGQGTRLTVV.

For the CDR3, the DNA is TGTGCCAGCAAAAGCTTGCCGGGACAACGACCGCGGGGAGAGACCCAGTACTTC. As protein: CASKSLPGQRPRGETQYF. This chain connects TRBV25-1 to TRBJ2-5; D possibly uses TRBD1 or TRBD2 (6 bases each). The V end lost 7 bases, the J end lost 4 bases, and 28 bases lay between the germline ends. Germline V lookup: CDR1 MGHDK, CDR2 SYGVNS. The CDR3 is 18 amino acids.

The rearrangement links TRBV28 to TRBJ2-7; D uncertain. Germline V gene lookup returns CDR1 MDHEN and CDR2 SYDVKM. There are 11 residues in the CDR3. The ends were cut back, 3 bases at V and 8 bases at J, with 8 bases in the middle. The CDR3 nucleotides read TGTGCCAGCAGTTTTGAGTGGCAGCAGTACTTC. Amino acid sequence: CASSFEWQQYF. Combining the CDR3 with reference TRBV28 and TRBJ2-7 gives the whole variable domain DVKVTQSSRYLVKRTGEKVFLECVQDMDHENMFWYRQDPGLGLRLIYFSYDVKMKEKGDIPEGYSVSREKKERFSLILESASTNQTSMYLCASSFEWQQYFGPGTRLTVT.

The chain joins TRBV7-9 to TRBJ2-3; 11 positions match TRBD2. V lost 5 bases to trimming and J lost 1 base; unmatched junction nucleotides: 11. Germline-derived CDR1 and CDR2 are SEHNR and FQNEAQ (reference sequence). The CDR3 loop spans 18 amino acids. The CDR3 nucleotides read TGTGCCAGCAGCCTAGGGACTAGCGGCAGAATGGGCACAGATACGCAGTATTTT. It encodes CASSLGTSGRMGTDTQYF.

V is TRBV27 and J is TRBJ1-4; the D is unclear. Germline V CDR1 and CDR2: MNHEY, SMNVEV (reference sequence). V lost 3 bases and J lost 3, with 8 bases in between. The CDR3 has 14 residues. CDR3: CASSLREANEKLFF. The CDR3 DNA reads TGTGCCAGCAGTTTGAGGGAGGCTAATGAAAAACTGTTTTTT.

J is TRBJ1-2 and V is TRBV5-6, with TRBD1 as a possible D gene (6 bases). The CDR3 consists of 12 residues. Germline V lookup: CDR1 SGHDT, CDR2 YYEEEE. The V end was cut by 4 bases, the J end by 8 bases, with 12 bases between. The CDR3 sequence: CASSRDTAGYTF. CDR3 nucleotide sequence: TGTGCCAGCAGCCGGGACACAGCAGGCTACACCTTC.